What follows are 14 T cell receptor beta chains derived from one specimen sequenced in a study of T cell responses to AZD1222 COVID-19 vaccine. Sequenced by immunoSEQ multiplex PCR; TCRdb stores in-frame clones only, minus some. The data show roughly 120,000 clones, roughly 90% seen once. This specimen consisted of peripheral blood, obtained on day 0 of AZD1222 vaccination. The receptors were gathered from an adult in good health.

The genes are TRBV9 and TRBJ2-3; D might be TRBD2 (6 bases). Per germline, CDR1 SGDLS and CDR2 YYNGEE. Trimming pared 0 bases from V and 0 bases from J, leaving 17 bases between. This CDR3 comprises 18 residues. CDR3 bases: TGTGCCAGCAGCGTAGGGGCGGGGACCGCCCCTAGCACAGATACGCAGTATTTT. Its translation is CASSVGAGTAPSTDTQYF.

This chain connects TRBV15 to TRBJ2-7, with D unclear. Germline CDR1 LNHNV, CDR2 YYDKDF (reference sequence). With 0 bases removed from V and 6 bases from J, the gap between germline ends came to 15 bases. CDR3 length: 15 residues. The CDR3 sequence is CATSRDELRGGEQYF. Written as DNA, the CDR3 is TGTGCCACCAGCAGAGATGAGTTACGTGGCGGCGAGCAGTACTTC.

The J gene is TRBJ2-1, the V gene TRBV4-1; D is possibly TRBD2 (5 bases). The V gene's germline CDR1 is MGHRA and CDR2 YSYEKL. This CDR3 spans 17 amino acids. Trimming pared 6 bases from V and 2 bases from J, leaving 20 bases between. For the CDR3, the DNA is TGCGCCAGCAGTCCTAGAACGTGGGAGTATCCCTACAATGAGCAGTTCTTC. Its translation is CASSPRTWEYPYNEQFF.

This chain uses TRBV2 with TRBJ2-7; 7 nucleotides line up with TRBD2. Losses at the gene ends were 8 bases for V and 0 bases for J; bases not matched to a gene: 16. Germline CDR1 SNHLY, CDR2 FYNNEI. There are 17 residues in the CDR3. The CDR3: CASLPGLTRTLSYEQYF. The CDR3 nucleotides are TGTGCCAGCCTACCGGGACTAACTAGGACCCTCTCCTACGAGCAGTACTTC. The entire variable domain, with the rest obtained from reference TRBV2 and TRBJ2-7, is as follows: EPEVTQTPSHQVTQMGQEVILRCVPISNHLYFYWYRQILGQKVEFLVSFYNNEISEKSEIFDDQFSVERPDGSNFTLKIRSTKLEDSAMYFCASLPGLTRTLSYEQYFGPGTRLTVT.

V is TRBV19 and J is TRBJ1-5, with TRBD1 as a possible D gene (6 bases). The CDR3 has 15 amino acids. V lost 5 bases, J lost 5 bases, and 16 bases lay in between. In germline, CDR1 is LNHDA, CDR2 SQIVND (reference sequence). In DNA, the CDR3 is TGTGCCAGTAGTCCGAATGACAGGCAGGATCAGCCCCAGCATTTT. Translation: CASSPNDRQDQPQHF.

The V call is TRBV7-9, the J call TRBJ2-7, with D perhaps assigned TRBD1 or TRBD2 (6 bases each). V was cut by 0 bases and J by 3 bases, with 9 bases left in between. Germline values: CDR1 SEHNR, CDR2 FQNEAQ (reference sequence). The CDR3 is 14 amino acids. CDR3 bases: TGTGCCAGCAGCTTAGCGGGGGGCAACTACGAGCAGTACTTC. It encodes CASSLAGGNYEQYF.

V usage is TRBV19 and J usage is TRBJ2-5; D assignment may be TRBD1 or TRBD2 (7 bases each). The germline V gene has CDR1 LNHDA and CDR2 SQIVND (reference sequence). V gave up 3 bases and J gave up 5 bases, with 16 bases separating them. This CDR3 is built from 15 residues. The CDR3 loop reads CASSIPGGGLETQYF. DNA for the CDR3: TGTGCCAGTAGTATCCCAGGGGGGGGGCTGGAGACCCAGTACTTC.

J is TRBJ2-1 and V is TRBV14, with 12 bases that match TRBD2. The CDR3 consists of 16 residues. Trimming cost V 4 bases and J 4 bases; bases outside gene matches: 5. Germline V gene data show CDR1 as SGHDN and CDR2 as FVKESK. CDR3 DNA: TGTGCCAGCAGCCCCCTAGGACTAGCGGGGTACAATGAGCAGTTCTTC. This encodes CASSPLGLAGYNEQFF.

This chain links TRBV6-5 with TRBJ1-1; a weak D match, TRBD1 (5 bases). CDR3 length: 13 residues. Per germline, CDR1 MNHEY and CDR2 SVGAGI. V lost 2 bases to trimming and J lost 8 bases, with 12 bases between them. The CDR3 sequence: CASSYGGTVEAFF. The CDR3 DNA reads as TGTGCCAGCAGTTACGGGGGGACGGTGGAAGCTTTCTTT.

This CDR3 reads CASSQGVRSYNSPLHF. The CDR3 DNA sequence: TGTGCCAGCAGCCAGGGGGTTAGGTCCTATAATTCACCCCTCCACTTT. The gene calls are TRBV4-2 and TRBJ1-6; tentatively, D is TRBD1 (5 bases). CDR3 size: 16 residues. The germline V gene has CDR1 LGHNA and CDR2 YNFKEQ. With 3 bases removed from V and 1 base from J, the gap between germline ends came to 10 bases.

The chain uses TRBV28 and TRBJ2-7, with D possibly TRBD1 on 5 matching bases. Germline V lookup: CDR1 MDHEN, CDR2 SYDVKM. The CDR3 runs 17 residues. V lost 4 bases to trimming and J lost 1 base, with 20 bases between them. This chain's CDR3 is CASSSLSQGRVSYEQYF. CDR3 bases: TGTGCCAGCAGTTCCCTCAGCCAGGGCAGGGTGTCCTACGAGCAGTACTTC.

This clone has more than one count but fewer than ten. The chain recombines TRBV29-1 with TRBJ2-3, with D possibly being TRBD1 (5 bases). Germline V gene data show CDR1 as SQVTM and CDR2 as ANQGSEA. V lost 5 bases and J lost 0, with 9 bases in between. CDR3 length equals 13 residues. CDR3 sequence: CSVWTQSTDTQYF. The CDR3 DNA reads TGCAGCGTTTGGACACAGAGCACAGATACGCAGTATTTT.

The CDR3 is CASSARSYNEQFF. In nucleotides, the CDR3 is TGTGCCAGCTCCGCGAGGTCCTACAATGAGCAGTTCTTC. This chain uses TRBV12-3 or TRBV12-4 with TRBJ2-1; no clear D gene. Trimming shortened V by 8 bases and J by 1 base, and 9 bases separated the two germline ends. This CDR3 region has 13 residues.

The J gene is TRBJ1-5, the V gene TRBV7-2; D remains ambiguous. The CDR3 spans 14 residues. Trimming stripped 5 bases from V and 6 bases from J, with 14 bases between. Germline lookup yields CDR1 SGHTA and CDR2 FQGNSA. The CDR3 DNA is TGTGCCAGCAGCGAAAGCCCAGGCCGTCAGCCCCAGCATTTT. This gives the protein CASSESPGRQPQHF. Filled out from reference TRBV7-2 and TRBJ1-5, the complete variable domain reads GAGVSQSPSNKVTEKGKDVELRCDPISGHTALYWYRQSLGQGLEFLIYFQGNSAPDKSGLPSDRFSAERTGGSVSTLTIQRTQQEDSAVYLCASSESPGRQPQHFGDGTRLSIL.